This TCR beta chain stems from a study of blood T cell repertoires in COVID-19. In the study overall: COVID-19 samples, acute and convalescent, were from the United States, Italy and Spain.

Authors' methods: Reference gene primer amplification yielded estimated nucleated cell counts. The method was immunoSEQ multiplex PCR; TCRdb's version includes in-frame clones alone and lacks a portion of them. V, J and clone size were drawn from that table, and D and trimming were deduced from the DNA. The sample shows over 350,000 clones, 70% to 90% of them seen only once. The CDR3 has 17 residues. The ends lost 1 base at V and 1 base at J; junction bases unmatched: 8. Germline V lookup: CDR1 SGHNT, CDR2 YENEEA. The sequence was obtained from a woman in her twenties or thirties with active or convalescent COVID-19. The chain is built from TRBV11-3 and TRBJ2-3; 7 bases match TRBD1. The sequencing sample was made of peripheral blood. CDR3 sequence reads: CASSLGMGQIGTDTQYF. In DNA form, the CDR3 reads TGTGCCAGCAGCTTAGGGATGGGACAGATCGGCACAGATACGCAGTATTTT.